These 8 T cell receptor beta chains came from one sample sequenced in a study of T cells in localized non-small cell lung cancer (TCRdb year 2020). The method was the immunoSEQ multiplex PCR assay. TCRdb carries this immuneACCESS record with in-frame sequences only. Its versions omit some clonotypes, under half of them owing to an unresolved V gene in the studies checked, with the rest unexplained. The sample includes some 1,700 clones, with 22% observed a single time. The top ten clones comprise roughly a tenth of the sample. The material was lung tumor tissue, obtained before any cancer treatment. The receptors shown here come from a male donor at least 60 years old with stage I lung adenocarcinoma.

The chain combines TRBV28 with TRBJ1-3, with D perhaps TRBD1 (5 bases). The CDR3 covers 18 residues. V lost 4 bases, J lost 1 base, and 20 bases lay in between. From germline, CDR1 is MDHEN and CDR2 SYDVKM. The CDR3, as DNA: TGTGCCAGCAGTTCAAACCCCGGGACCGGTACTTCTGGAAACACCATATATTTT. It yields the protein CASSSNPGTGTSGNTIYF. Drawing the rest from reference TRBV28 and TRBJ1-3, the complete variable domain is DVKVTQSSRYLVKRTGEKVFLECVQDMDHENMFWYRQDPGLGLRLIYFSYDVKMKEKGDIPEGYSVSREKKERFSLILESASTNQTSMYLCASSSNPGTGTSGNTIYFGEGSWLTVV.

This clone has just a few counts. V and J are TRBV18 and TRBJ1-6, with D possibly matching TRBD1 (6 bases). The CDR3 extends over 15 amino acids. Germline CDR1 KGHSH, CDR2 LQKENI. The ends were cut back, 3 bases at V and 6 bases at J, with 12 bases in the middle. In nucleotides, the CDR3 is TGTGCCAGCTCACCCGAACGGACAGCTAATTCACCCCTCCACTTT. This translates into CASSPERTANSPLHF.

J is TRBJ2-1 and V is TRBV6-8, with 9 bases fitting TRBD1. CDR3 size: 15 residues. The germline V gene encodes CDR1 MNHGY and CDR2 SAAAGT. Trimming removed 4 bases from V and 3 bases from J; junction bases left unmatched: 4. The CDR3: CASSSSGQGYNEQFF. The CDR3 DNA follows: TGTGCCAGCAGTTCGTCGGGACAGGGCTACAATGAGCAGTTCTTC.

Concerning this clone: One end of the junction varies from germline; a read error may be responsible. This sequence joins TRBV6-1 and TRBJ2-3; TRBD1 or TRBD2 may be the D gene (5 bases each). The germline V gene encodes CDR1 MNHNS and CDR2 SASEGT. CDR3 length: 17 residues. DNA of the CDR3: TGTGCCATCAGTGAAGGTAGTGGGCAGGGAGGCACAGATACGCAGTATTTT. It translates to CAISEGSGQGGTDTQYF.

By sample share, this clone is medium-sized. V and J are TRBV9 and TRBJ2-7; D remains ambiguous. The germline V and J ends were trimmed by 3 bases and 0 bases, with 16 bases remaining between them. Germline V gene data show CDR1 as SGDLS and CDR2 as YYNGEE. This CDR3 spans 16 amino acids. In DNA, the CDR3 is TGTGCCAGCAGCGCTGGGTACGGGCGACCCTCCTACGAGCAGTACTTC. This translates into CASSAGYGRPSYEQYF. Filled out from reference TRBV9 and TRBJ2-7, the complete variable domain reads DSGVTQTPKHLITATGQRVTLRCSPRSGDLSVYWYQQSLDQGLQFLIQYYNGEERAKGNILERFSAQQFPDLHSELNLSSLELGDSALYFCASSAGYGRPSYEQYFGPGTRLTVT.

This clone was picked up a small number of times. The chain links TRBV9 to TRBJ2-7, with 9 bases identical to TRBD2. CDR1 is SGDLS and CDR2 is YYNGEE in the germline V gene. V trimming: 4 bases; J trimming: 2 bases; junction bases outside the gene matches: 10. The CDR3 runs to 16 residues. The CDR3 loop is CASSPSSGTHPYEQYF. The CDR3 DNA reads TGTGCCAGCAGCCCCTCTAGCGGGACTCATCCCTACGAGCAGTACTTC.

V is TRBV11-3 and J is TRBJ2-1; 12 positions match TRBD2. Germline V gene data show CDR1 as SGHNT and CDR2 as YENEEA. V was clipped by 5 bases and J by 4 bases; unmatched bases: 12. The length of the CDR3 is 18 residues. The CDR3 sequence: CASSPGLAGIEGYNEQFF. The CDR3, as DNA: TGTGCCAGCAGCCCCGGACTAGCGGGGATTGAGGGGTACAATGAGCAGTTCTTC.

This clone has just a few counts. This chain's CDR3 is CASSQDPGFSYEQYF. CDR3 bases: TGTGCCAGCAGCCAAGATCCGGGATTCTCCTACGAGCAGTACTTC. This sequence joins TRBV14 and TRBJ2-7; tentative D call: TRBD2 (5 bases). The CDR3 extends over 15 amino acids. Trimming cost V 0 bases and J 0 bases, with 9 bases left between them. Germline CDR1 SGHDN, CDR2 FVKESK.